This TCR beta chain was sequenced during a study of blood T cell repertoires in COVID-19. At the level of the study: Some COVID-19 samples were acute and others convalescent; all came from the United States, Italy and Spain. The analysed material was cDNA or gDNA that came from T cells, B-cell-depleted T cells, or PBMCs.

Original data processing: Reference gene primer amplification in the assay estimated nucleated cell counts. The method was immunoSEQ multiplex PCR; TCRdb's version includes in-frame clones alone and lacks a portion of them. The DNA gave D and trimming, while V, J and clone size come from that table. The sample lists about 52,000 clones; roughly 86% were seen once. The CDR3 length is 16 residues. J gave up 7 bases and V 3 bases, and 7 bases lay outside the gene matches. In germline, CDR1 is SGHRS, CDR2 YFSETQ. This receptor was taken from a woman of 80 years or more with acute or convalescent COVID-19. J is TRBJ2-2 and V is TRBV5-1, with 12 bases aligning to TRBD2. Sequenced input: peripheral blood. DNA of the CDR3: TGCGCCAGCAGCTCGCTAGCGGGGGGGCCAGGCGGGGAGCTGTTTTTT. As protein: CASSSLAGGPGGELFF. Combining the CDR3 with reference TRBV5-1 and TRBJ2-2 gives the whole variable domain KAGVTQTPRYLIKTRGQQVTLSCSPISGHRSVSWYQQTPGQGLQFLFEYFSETQRNKGNFPGRFSGRQFSNSRSEMNVSTLELGDSALYLCASSSLAGGPGGELFFGEGSRLTVL.